The present T cell receptor (beta chain) was sequenced within a study of T cell responses to AZD1222 COVID-19 vaccine. For the study at large: Whether given at about 4 or about 12 weeks, second doses were pooled. Study results and limitations: Most donors were white British and more were female, and clonal diversity was possibly underestimated. The study sampled repertoires only after the peak T cell response. Vaccination with two AZD1222 doses was followed by a rise in Spike-specific TCR breadth and depth.

Sequenced by immunoSEQ multiplex PCR; TCRdb stores in-frame clones only, minus some. The sample contains 240,000 or so clones, more than 85% of which appear only once. Regarding this clone: The antigen is undetermined.

The CDR3 has 15 residues. Germline loops: CDR1 MDHEN, CDR2 SYDVKM. V shed 3 bases and J shed 1 base, with 12 bases lying between them. The sequence was collected from an adult in good health. The sample was peripheral blood, taken on day 0 of AZD1222 vaccination. This chain links TRBV28 with TRBJ2-5; D unresolved. The CDR3 protein is CASSFGTATQETQYF. CDR3 sequence (DNA): TGTGCCAGCAGTTTTGGTACCGCCACCCAAGAGACCCAGTACTTC.